A selection of T cell receptor beta chains follows, all from one sample in a study of blood T cell repertoires in COVID-19. Some clones are missing from TCRdb's copy, which holds only in-frame ones; the method was immunoSEQ multiplex PCR. The sample lists some 260,000 clones; about 80% were seen once. What was sequenced was peripheral blood. Source of these receptors: a man older than 75 with acute or convalescent COVID-19. Both conserved end residues are part of each CDR3.

>TRBV7-2|TRBJ2-7
CASSLVASYEQYF
>TRBV5-1|TRBJ1-6
CASSPGGRNSPLHF
>TRBV18|TRBJ1-4
CASSPGRGQGNEKLFF
>TRBV4-1|TRBJ2-1
CASSLGRDRYNEQFF
>TRBV5-6|TRBJ1-2
CASSLVRGVEIGRYTF
>TRBV28|TRBJ1-2
CASSLGGNYGYTF
>TRBV28|TRBJ1-5
CASSLRGGWDQPQHF
>TRBV19|TRBJ2-1
CASSVDRGFYNEQFF
>TRBV15|TRBJ2-1
CATSRGRLAGANEQFF
>TRBV5-4|TRBJ2-2
CASSLLSRGIGELFF
>TRBV6-1|TRBJ1-2
CASSEYGGNYGYTF
>TRBV11-2|TRBJ1-4
CASSSQARDGEKLFF
>TRBV7-9|TRBJ1-1
CASSLGGHTEAFF
>TRBV18|TRBJ1-5
CASSPPGGVKSNQPQHF
>TRBV6-4|TRBJ1-2
CASSDSQGRHGYTF
>TRBV19|TRBJ2-7
CARTTDGAGGDSYEQYF
>TRBV7-9|TRBJ2-2
CASSLRPAGNGNTGELFF